This TCR beta chain was obtained from a study of radiotherapy plus CTLA-4 blockade in lung cancer. CDR3 length equals 16 residues. The V gene lost 3 bases and the J gene lost 5 bases, with 19 bases spanning the gap. Germline V CDR1 and CDR2: LGHNA, YSLEER. Generated by immunoSEQ multiplex PCR, the TCRdb table keeps only in-frame clones and is missing some. The top ten hold about 9% of the sample, which has 45,000 or so clones, 76% seen once. Sequenced material: peripheral blood, taken from a patient treated with radiotherapy plus ipilimumab. This TCR was recovered from a human donor with non-small cell lung cancer who had stable disease on radiotherapy plus ipilimumab. The chain employs TRBV4-3 and TRBJ1-1, with D possibly matching TRBD1 (6 bases). CDR3 nucleotides: TGCGCCAGCAGCCATGGGATCCTGGGGGCACGGACTGAAGCTTTCTTT. This translates into CASSHGILGARTEAFF.